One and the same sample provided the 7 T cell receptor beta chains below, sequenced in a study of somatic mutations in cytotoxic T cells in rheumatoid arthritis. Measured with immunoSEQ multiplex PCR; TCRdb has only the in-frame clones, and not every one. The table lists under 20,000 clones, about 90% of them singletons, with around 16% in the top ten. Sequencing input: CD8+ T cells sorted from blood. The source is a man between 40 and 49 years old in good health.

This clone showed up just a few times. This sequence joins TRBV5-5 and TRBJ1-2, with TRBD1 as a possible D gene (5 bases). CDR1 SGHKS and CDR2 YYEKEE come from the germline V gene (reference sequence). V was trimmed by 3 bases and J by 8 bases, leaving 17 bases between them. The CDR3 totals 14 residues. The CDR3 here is CASSYMAGAGGYTF. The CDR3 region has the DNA TGTGCCAGCAGCTATATGGCCGGGGCTGGAGGCTACACCTTC.

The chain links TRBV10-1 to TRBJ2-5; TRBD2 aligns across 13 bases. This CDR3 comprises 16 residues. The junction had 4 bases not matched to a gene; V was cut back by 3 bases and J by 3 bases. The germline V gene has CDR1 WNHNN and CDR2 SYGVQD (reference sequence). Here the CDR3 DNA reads TGCGCCAGCAGTGACCCGGGACTAGCGGGAAAAGAGACCCAGTACTTC. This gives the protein CASSDPGLAGKETQYF.

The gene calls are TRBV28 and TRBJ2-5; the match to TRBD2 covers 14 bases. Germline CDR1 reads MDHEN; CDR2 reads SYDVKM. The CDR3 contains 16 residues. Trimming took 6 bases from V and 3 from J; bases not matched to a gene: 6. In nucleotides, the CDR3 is TGTGCCAGCAGCCCGATGGGACTAGCGGGAGAAGAGACCCAGTACTTC. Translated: CASSPMGLAGEETQYF.

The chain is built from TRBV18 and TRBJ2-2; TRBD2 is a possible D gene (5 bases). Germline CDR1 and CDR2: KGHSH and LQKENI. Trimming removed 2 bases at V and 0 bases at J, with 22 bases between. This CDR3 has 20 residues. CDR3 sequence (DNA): TGTGCCAGCTCACCATCTTTTACGGCACCCAGAGGGACGAACACCGGGGAGCTGTTTTTT. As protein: CASSPSFTAPRGTNTGELFF.

The CDR3 spells CASSQRSQETQYF. DNA of the CDR3: TGCGCCAGCAGCCAAAGGTCCCAAGAGACCCAGTACTTC. V gene TRBV4-3 combines with J gene TRBJ2-5; D is unclear. The germline V gene has CDR1 LGHNA and CDR2 YSLEER. With 2 bases removed from V and 1 base from J, the gap between germline ends came to 5 bases. The CDR3 spans 13 residues.

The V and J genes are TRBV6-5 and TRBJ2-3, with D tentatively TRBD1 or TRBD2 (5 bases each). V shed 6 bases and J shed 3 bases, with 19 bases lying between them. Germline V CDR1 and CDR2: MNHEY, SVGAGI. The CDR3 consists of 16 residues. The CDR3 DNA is TGTGCCAGCAGCTACAGTGGGGGAGTAACTACAGATACGCAGTATTTT. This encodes CASSYSGGVTTDTQYF.

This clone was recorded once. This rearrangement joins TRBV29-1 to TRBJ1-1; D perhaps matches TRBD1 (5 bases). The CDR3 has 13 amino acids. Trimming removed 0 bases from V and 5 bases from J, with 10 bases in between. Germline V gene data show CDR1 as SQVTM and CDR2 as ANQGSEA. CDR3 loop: CSVEEYRGTEAFF. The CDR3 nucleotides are TGCAGCGTTGAAGAGTATCGGGGGACTGAAGCTTTCTTT. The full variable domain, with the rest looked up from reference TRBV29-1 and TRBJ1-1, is SAVISQKPSRDICQRGTSLTIQCQVDSQVTMMFWYRQQPGQSLTLIATANQGSEATYESGFVIDKFPISRPNLTFSTLTVSNMSPEDSSIYLCSVEEYRGTEAFFGQGTRLTVV.